This T cell receptor (beta chain) was recorded in a study of blood T cell repertoires in COVID-19. Study-wide context: T cells, B-cell-depleted T cells, or PBMCs provided the cDNA or gDNA that served as material.

Source study methods: Reference gene primers were amplified, and this amplification served to estimate nucleated cell counts. Sequencing was performed with immunoSEQ multiplex PCR; in TCRdb, only in-frame clones are kept and a portion is missing. The DNA was the basis for D and trimming; V, J and clone size are from that table. The data contain some 100,000 clones, roughly 85% of them singletons. The participants were between about 18 and 90 years old and came from fewer than 25 US areas. Trimming removed 2 bases from V and 3 bases from J, with 14 bases in between. The CDR3 sequence is 16 residues long. Germline-derived CDR1 and CDR2 are MGHRA and YSYEKL.

Source material: PBMCs or T cells enriched from blood (not recorded which). The chain has TRBV4-1 and TRBJ2-1; D remains unclear. This sequence was found in a woman between 45 and 60 years old who had recovered from COVID-19. The CDR3 loop is CASSQLTRYNYNEQFF. DNA of the CDR3: TGCGCCAGCAGCCAACTAACTCGATATAACTACAATGAGCAGTTCTTC.